A selection of T cell receptor beta chains follows, all from one sample in a study of blood T cell repertoires in COVID-19. TCRdb keeps only in-frame clones here, not all; method: immunoSEQ multiplex PCR. Of 88,000 or so clones in the sample, approximately 86% were seen once. Sequencing was performed on peripheral blood. Receptor source: a man in his 60s with acute or convalescent COVID-19. Both conserved end residues are part of each CDR3.

TRBV5-1	CASSLVAGSSYEQYF
TRBV11-2	CASSLDQTGVGGYTF
TRBV5-1	CASSGGQTANYGYTF
TRBV6-5	CASSKGASEAFF
TRBV3-1/TRBV3-2	CASSRGLAGVTGELFF
TRBV7-8	CASSLEGRGRLYEQYF
TRBV5-1	CASSGDTGTAGYTF
TRBV18	CASSLLLSEKLFF
TRBV5-1	CASSFSGGAPDTQYF
TRBV7-2	CASSLIGQGEAFF
TRBV24-1	CATSDSVAGDNADTQYF
TRBV7-6	CASSLAAPGSGNTIYF
TRBV10-3	CASGAGLYNEQFF
TRBV6-5	CASSYGQGGSSPLHF
TRBV3-1/TRBV3-2	CASSPTSTGELFF
TRBV12-3/TRBV12-4	CASSSGGDQPQHF
TRBV27	CASRSETANYGYTF
TRBV6-2/TRBV6-3	CASSQRGRGGLNTGELFF
TRBV12-3/TRBV12-4	CASSLAFSDEQYF
TRBV18	CASSSTTGSSGANVLTF
TRBV2	CASSEGLAGGQETQYF
TRBV6-2/TRBV6-3	CASSYNRQGPEQYF
TRBV18	CASSPPGQGTPLHF
TRBV9	CASSVDPAGVGNNEQFF
TRBV6-5	CASGQGLGQPQHF
TRBV27	CASRTGGDEKLFF
TRBV14	CASSAGTGANQPQHF
TRBV24-1	CATSDPGQNYGYTF
TRBV4-1	CASSQGPATNEKLFF
TRBV5-4	CASSLRTSGGETQYF
TRBV3-1/TRBV3-2	CATQGAVGSPLHF
TRBV5-1	CASSLGTGGKHEQYF
TRBV18	CASSRDRSTNEKLFF
TRBV7-2	CASSRLGYNTEAFF
TRBV30	CAWSGTGSGNTIYF
TRBV7-3	CASRPTNGGLQEQYF
TRBV2	CASRPGTGPTGELFF
TRBV29-1	CSDRRGPYEAFF
TRBV6-5	CASSYVGQGVSDTQYF
TRBV5-1	CASSLTGSPEQYF